These 12 T cell receptor beta chains were sequenced from one sample in a study of blood T cells in healthy people across ages. PCR was performed a second time for roughly 7 to 12 cycles using a sample-barcoded 5' primer and a J-beta primer mix. From the 5' RACE reads, TCRdb called clonotypes with MiXCR, one entry per CDR3 protein. The sample yields hundreds of thousands of distinct CDR3 sequences, roughly 25% seen once. The same sample was also studied in work on T cells of mothers and their children.

The sequencing sample was made of blood. Receptors were obtained from a boy aged 10-17 years in good health.

The rearrangement uses TRBV20-1 and TRBJ2-5; 9 bases are shared with TRBD2. J was trimmed by 7 bases and V by 5 bases; bases with no gene match: 8. CDR1 DFQATT and CDR2 SNEGSKA come from the germline V gene (reference sequence). The CDR3 loop spans 13 amino acids. The CDR3 protein is CSADSGSFGTQYF. In DNA form, the CDR3 reads TGCAGTGCTGATAGCGGGAGTTTTGGGACCCAGTACTTC.

This clonotype was detected only a few times. This chain connects TRBV15 to TRBJ2-5; D is ambiguous. The CDR3 consists of 12 residues. The V end lost 6 bases, the J end lost 2 bases, and 7 bases lay between the germline ends. Germline V gene lookup returns CDR1 LNHNV and CDR2 YYDKDF (reference sequence). CDR3 nucleotide sequence: TGTGCCACCAGGGGTCGACAAGAGACCCAGTACTTC. Amino acid sequence: CATRGRQETQYF.

The chain couples TRBV20-1 to TRBJ1-1; D gene ambiguous. CDR1 and CDR2 (germline): DFQATT, SNEGSKA (reference sequence). With 3 bases removed from V and 3 bases from J, the gap between germline ends came to 8 bases. CDR3 size: 12 residues. This CDR3 reads CSASDKDTEAFF. The DNA of the CDR3 is TGCAGTGCTAGCGACAAGGACACTGAAGCTTTCTTT.

The sample holds a few counts of this clonotype. The rearrangement uses TRBV20-1 and TRBJ2-7, with D possibly matching TRBD1 (7 bases). V lost 3 bases and J 3 bases, leaving 12 bases between the germline ends. Germline V gene sequence: CDR1 DFQATT, CDR2 SNEGSKA (reference sequence). CDR3 length equals 13 residues. DNA of the CDR3: TGCAGTGCTAGTTCAGGGGGGAACTACGAGCAGTACTTC. It codes for CSASSGGNYEQYF.

This clonotype was picked up a small number of times. The gene calls are TRBV7-3 and TRBJ2-1; a possible D gene is TRBD1 (5 bases). The CDR3 consists of 14 residues. The ends were cut back, 1 base at V and 9 bases at J, with 13 bases in the middle. The germline V gene has CDR1 SGHTA and CDR2 FQGTGA. CDR3 protein: CASSLSRVGAEQFF. The CDR3 DNA is TGTGCCAGCAGCTTAAGCAGGGTCGGCGCTGAGCAGTTCTTC. Looking up the rest from reference TRBV7-3 and TRBJ2-1 gives the full variable domain: GAGVSQTPSNKVTEKGKYVELRCDPISGHTALYWYRQSLGQGPEFLIYFQGTGAADDSGLPNDRFFAVRPEGSVSTLKIQRTERGDSAVYLCASSLSRVGAEQFFGPGTRLTVL.

The rearrangement joins TRBV7-3 to TRBJ2-5; TRBD2 aligns across 7 bases. Germline V gene data show CDR1 as SGHTA and CDR2 as FQGTGA. The CDR3 totals 15 residues. V was pared by 5 bases and J by 1 base, with 7 bases of the junction left unmatched. CDR3 sequence (DNA): TGTGCCAGCAGCCCCCAGGGAGGGGTCCAAGAGACCCAGTACTTC. Protein sequence: CASSPQGGVQETQYF.

This chain links TRBV3-1 with TRBJ2-5; TRBD2 aligns across 12 bases. The CDR3 extends over 17 amino acids. J gave up 2 bases and V 0 bases, and 4 bases lay outside the gene matches. Germline V lookup: CDR1 LGHDT, CDR2 YNNKEL (reference sequence). The CDR3 nucleotides are TGTGCCAGCAGCCAAGATCGACTAGCGGGAGTTCAAGAGACCCAGTACTTC. Translation: CASSQDRLAGVQETQYF.

This clonotype was counted ten times or more. This chain uses TRBV20-1 with TRBJ2-3, with D unclear. Looked up from germline, CDR1 is DFQATT and CDR2 is SNEGSKA (reference sequence). The CDR3 is 19 amino acids. With 0 bases removed from V and 2 bases from J, the gap between germline ends came to 24 bases. The CDR3 DNA follows: TGCAGTGCTAGAGATGAATTTTTTGGCAGAACCAGCCTCACAGATACGCAGTATTTT. Amino acid sequence: CSARDEFFGRTSLTDTQYF.

This clonotype was picked up a small number of times. A junction boundary mismatches the germline segment, possibly from a read error. This sequence joins TRBV7-2 and TRBJ1-6; D gene uncertain. Germline V CDR1 and CDR2: SGHTA, FQGNSA. This CDR3 has 16 amino acids. The CDR3 DNA reads as TGTGCCTGCAGCTTAGCTGGGTCCGGGAATAATTCACCCCTCCACTTT. Protein: CACSLAGSGNNSPLHF.

A few counts support this clonotype. This rearrangement joins TRBV4-3 to TRBJ2-4, with D unresolved. Trimming shortened V by 0 bases and J by 6 bases, and 9 bases separated the two germline ends. This CDR3 comprises 14 residues. Germline V lookup: CDR1 LGHNA, CDR2 YSLEER. The CDR3 DNA reads TGCGCCAGCAGCCAAGAAACAGTTTTAAACATTCAGTACTTC. As protein: CASSQETVLNIQYF.

The rearrangement uses TRBV6-5 and TRBJ2-5; tentatively, D is TRBD2 (6 bases). Trimming stripped 0 bases from V and 3 bases from J, with 8 bases between. CDR3 length: 14 residues. Per the germline V gene, CDR1 is MNHEY and CDR2 is SVGAGI. The CDR3 DNA is TGTGCCAGCAGTTACTCGACGGGAGAAGAGACCCAGTACTTC. Translating gives CASSYSTGEETQYF.

There are a few counts of this clonotype. The chain combines TRBV4-3 with TRBJ1-2; D ambiguous. Trimming removed 0 bases from V and 4 bases from J, with 18 bases in between. Germline CDR1 reads LGHNA; CDR2 reads YSLEER. This CDR3 region has 17 residues. DNA of the CDR3: TGCGCCAGCAGCCAAGATCGGGCCTCAATCCCATTCTATGGCTACACCTTC. This translates into CASSQDRASIPFYGYTF.